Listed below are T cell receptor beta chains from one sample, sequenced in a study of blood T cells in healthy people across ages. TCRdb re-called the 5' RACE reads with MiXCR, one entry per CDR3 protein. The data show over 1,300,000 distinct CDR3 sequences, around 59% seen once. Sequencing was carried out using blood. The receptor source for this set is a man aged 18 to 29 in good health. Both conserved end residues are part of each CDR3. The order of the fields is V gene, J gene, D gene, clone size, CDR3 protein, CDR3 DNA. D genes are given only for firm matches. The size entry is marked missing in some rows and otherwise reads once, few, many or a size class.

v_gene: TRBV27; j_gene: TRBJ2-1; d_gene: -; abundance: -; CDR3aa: CASTASANEQFF; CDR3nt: TGTGCCAGCACCGCTAGCGCGAATGAGCAGTTCTTC
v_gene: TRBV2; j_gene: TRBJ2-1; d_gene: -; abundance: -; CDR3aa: CASYRAAYNEQFF; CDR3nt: TGTGCCAGCTATCGGGCAGCCTACAATGAGCAGTTCTTC
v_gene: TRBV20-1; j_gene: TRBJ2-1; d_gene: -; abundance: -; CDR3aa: CSAKKRTNEQFF; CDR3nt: TGCAGTGCTAAAAAGCGGACCAATGAGCAGTTCTTC
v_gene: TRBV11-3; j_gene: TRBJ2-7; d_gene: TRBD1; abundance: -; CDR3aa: CASSPGTEPYEQYF; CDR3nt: TGTGCCAGCAGCCCCGGGACAGAACCCTACGAGCAGTACTTC
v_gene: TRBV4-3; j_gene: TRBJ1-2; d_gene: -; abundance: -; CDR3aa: CASSQDFRGGLTNYGYTF; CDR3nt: TGCGCCAGCAGCCAAGATTTTCGCGGCGGACTAACTAACTATGGCTACACCTTC
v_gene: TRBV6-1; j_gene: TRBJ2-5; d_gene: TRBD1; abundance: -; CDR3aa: CASSGSGTGRETQYF; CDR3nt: TGTGCCAGCAGTGGATCCGGGACAGGTCGGGAGACCCAGTACTTC
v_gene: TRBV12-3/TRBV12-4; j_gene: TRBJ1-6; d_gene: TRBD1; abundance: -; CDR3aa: CASRRLGQGNSPLHF; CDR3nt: TGTGCCAGCAGGCGATTAGGACAGGGTAATTCACCCCTCCACTTT
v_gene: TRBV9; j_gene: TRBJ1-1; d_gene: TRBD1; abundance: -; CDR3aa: CASSPRTGGGLTEAFF; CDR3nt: TGTGCCAGCAGCCCACGGACAGGGGGCGGTTTGACTGAAGCTTTCTTT
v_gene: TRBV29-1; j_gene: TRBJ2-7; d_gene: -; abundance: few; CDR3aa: CSVEHSYEQYF; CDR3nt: TGCAGCGTTGAACACTCCTACGAGCAGTACTTC
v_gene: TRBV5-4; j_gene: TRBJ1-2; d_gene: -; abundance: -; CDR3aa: CASSSRDGGPYDYTF; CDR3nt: TGTGCCAGCAGCTCCCGGGACGGAGGACCCTATGACTACACCTTC
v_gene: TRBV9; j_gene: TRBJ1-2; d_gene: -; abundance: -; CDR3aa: CASSAGLYGYTF; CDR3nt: TGTGCCAGCAGCGCCGGGTTGTATGGCTACACCTTC
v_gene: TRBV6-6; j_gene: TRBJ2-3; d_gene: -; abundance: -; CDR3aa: CASSYAPDTQYF; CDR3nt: TGTGCCAGCAGTTACGCTCCGGATACGCAGTATTTT
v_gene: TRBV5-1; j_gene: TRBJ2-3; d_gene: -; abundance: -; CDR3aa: CASSFYGGTDTQYF; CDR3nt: TGCGCCAGCAGCTTCTATGGAGGCACAGATACGCAGTATTTT
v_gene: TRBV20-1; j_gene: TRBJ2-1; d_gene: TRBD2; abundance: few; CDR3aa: CSAPRGSGGQYNEQFF; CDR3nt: TGCAGTGCTCCCCGGGGTAGCGGGGGGCAATACAATGAGCAGTTCTTC
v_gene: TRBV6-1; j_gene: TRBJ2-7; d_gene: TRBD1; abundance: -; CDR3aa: CASTRGQGAYEQYF; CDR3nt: TGTGCCAGCACTAGGGGACAGGGAGCCTACGAGCAGTACTTC
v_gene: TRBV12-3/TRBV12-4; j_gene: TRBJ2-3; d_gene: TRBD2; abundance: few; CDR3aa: CASRAGGPTDTQYF; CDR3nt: TGTGCCAGCAGGGCGGGAGGCCCCACAGATACGCAGTATTTT
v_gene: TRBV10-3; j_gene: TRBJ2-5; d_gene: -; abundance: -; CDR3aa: CAISEVTIETQYF; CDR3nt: TGTGCCATCAGTGAAGTGACTATAGAGACCCAGTACTTC
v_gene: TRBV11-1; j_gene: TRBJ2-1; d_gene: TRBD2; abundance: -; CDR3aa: CASSPRGLAGGSDEQFF; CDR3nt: TGTGCCAGCAGCCCGCGTGGACTAGCGGGAGGATCCGATGAGCAGTTCTTC
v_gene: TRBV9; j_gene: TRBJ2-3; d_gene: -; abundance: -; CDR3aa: CASSVWRGGTDTQYF; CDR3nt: TGTGCCAGCAGCGTATGGCGGGGAGGCACAGATACGCAGTATTTT
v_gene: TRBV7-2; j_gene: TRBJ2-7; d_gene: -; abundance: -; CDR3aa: CASSLATGSNPYEQYF; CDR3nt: TGTGCCAGCAGCTTAGCGACAGGCTCAAATCCCTACGAGCAGTACTTC
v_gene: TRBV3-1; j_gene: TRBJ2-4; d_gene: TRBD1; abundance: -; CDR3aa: CASSPGTGGKGIQYF; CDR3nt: TGTGCCAGCAGCCCTGGGACAGGGGGCAAGGGCATTCAGTACTTC
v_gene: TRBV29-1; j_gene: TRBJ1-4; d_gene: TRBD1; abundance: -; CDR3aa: CSATGAINEKLFF; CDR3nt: TGCAGCGCCACAGGGGCGATTAATGAAAAACTGTTTTTT
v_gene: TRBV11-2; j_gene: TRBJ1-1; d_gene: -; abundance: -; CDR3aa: CASSGLQGPGTEAFF; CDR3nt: TGTGCCAGCAGCGGTCTGCAGGGTCCGGGCACTGAAGCTTTCTTT
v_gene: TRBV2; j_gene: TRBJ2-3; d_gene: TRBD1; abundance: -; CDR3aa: CASSRQGALRTDTQYF; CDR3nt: TGTGCCAGCAGCCGACAGGGGGCTTTACGGACAGATACGCAGTATTTT
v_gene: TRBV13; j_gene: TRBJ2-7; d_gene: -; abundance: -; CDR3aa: CASSLQGPYNEQYF; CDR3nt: TGTGCCAGCAGCTTGCAGGGGCCCTACAATGAGCAGTACTTC
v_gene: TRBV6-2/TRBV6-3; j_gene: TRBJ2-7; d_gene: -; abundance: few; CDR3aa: CASTTGRVVYEQYF; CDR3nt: TGTGCCAGCACTACGGGTCGGGTCGTCTACGAGCAGTACTTC
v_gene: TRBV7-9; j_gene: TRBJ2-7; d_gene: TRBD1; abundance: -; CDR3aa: CASSETGTGAAYEQYF; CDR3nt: TGTGCCAGCAGCGAAACCGGGACAGGGGCCGCCTACGAGCAGTACTTC
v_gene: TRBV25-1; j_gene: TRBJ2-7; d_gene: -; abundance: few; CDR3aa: CASSEYDQALGYEQYF; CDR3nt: TGTGCCAGCAGTGAATATGACCAGGCATTGGGCTACGAGCAGTACTTC
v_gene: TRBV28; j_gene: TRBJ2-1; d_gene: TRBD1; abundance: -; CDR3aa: CASTLRDRGFEQFF; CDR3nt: TGTGCCAGCACACTCCGGGACAGGGGATTTGAGCAGTTCTTC
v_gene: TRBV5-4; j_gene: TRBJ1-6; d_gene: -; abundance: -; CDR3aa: CASSLEVGRGHSPLHF; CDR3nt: TGTGCCAGCAGCCTAGAAGTGGGTCGGGGGCATTCACCCCTCCACTTT
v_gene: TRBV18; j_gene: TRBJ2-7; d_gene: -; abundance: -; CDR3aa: CASSPKTGIPPYEQYF; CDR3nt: TGTGCCAGCTCACCCAAGACAGGCATCCCTCCCTACGAGCAGTACTTC
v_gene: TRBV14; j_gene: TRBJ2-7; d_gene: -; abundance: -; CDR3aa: CASSQSGQGSYEQYF; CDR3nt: TGTGCCAGCAGCCAATCCGGGCAGGGGTCCTACGAGCAGTACTTC
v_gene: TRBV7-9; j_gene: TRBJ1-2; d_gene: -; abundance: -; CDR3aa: CASSLERFDGYTF; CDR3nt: TGTGCCAGCAGCTTAGAAAGGTTCGATGGCTACACCTTC
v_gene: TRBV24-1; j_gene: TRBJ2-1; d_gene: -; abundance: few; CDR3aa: CATSDGASYNEQFF; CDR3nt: TGTGCCACCAGTGACGGGGCGTCCTACAATGAGCAGTTCTTC
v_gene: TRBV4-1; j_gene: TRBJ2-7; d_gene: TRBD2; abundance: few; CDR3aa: CASSQEGLAGGQYF; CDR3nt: TGCGCCAGCAGCCAAGAAGGGCTAGCGGGAGGACAGTACTTC
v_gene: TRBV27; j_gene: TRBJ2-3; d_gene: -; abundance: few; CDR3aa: CASSLVDGTQYF; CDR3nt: TGTGCCAGCAGTTTAGTAGATGGTACGCAGTATTTT
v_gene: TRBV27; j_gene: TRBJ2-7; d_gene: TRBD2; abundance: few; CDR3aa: CASSLWGGTSSYEQYF; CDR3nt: TGTGCCAGCAGTTTATGGGGGGGGACGAGCTCCTACGAGCAGTACTTC
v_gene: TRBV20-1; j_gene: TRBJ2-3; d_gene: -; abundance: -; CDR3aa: CSALGVSWWTDTQYF; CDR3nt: TGCAGTGCACTGGGGGTCTCGTGGTGGACAGATACGCAGTATTTT
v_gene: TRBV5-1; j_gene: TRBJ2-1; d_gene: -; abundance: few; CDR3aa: CASTLADSSYNEQFF; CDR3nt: TGCGCCAGCACCCTAGCGGACAGCTCCTACAATGAGCAGTTCTTC
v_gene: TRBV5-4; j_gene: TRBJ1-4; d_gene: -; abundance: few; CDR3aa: CASSLAGGGRNEKLFF; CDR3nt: TGTGCCAGCAGCTTGGCCGGCGGGGGGAGGAATGAAAAACTGTTTTTT
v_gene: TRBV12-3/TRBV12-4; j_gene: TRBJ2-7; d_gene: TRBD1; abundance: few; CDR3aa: CASSKSGTGDYEQYF; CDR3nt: TGTGCCAGCAGTAAATCCGGGACAGGGGACTACGAGCAGTACTTC
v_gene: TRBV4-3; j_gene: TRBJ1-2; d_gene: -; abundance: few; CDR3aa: CASSQVFVVRGYTF; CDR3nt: TGCGCCAGCAGCCAAGTGTTTGTGGTTCGTGGCTACACCTTC
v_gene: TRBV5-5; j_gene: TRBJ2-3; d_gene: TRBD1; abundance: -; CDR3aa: CASSSDRVSSTDTQYF; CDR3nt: TGTGCCAGCAGCTCAGACAGGGTCTCTAGCACAGATACGCAGTATTTT
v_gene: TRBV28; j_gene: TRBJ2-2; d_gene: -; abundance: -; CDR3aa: CASSSGDGLDTGELFF; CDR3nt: TGTGCCAGCAGTTCTGGAGACGGGCTGGACACCGGGGAGCTGTTTTTT
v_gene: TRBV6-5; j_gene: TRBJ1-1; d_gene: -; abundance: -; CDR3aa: CASSTGPAAFF; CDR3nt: TGTGCCAGCAGTACCGGGCCTGCAGCTTTCTTT
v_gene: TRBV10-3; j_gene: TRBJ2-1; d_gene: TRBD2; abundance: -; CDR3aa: CVISGAGRLRDNEQFF; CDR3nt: TGTGTCATCAGTGGAGCGGGACGGCTAAGAGACAATGAGCAGTTCTTC
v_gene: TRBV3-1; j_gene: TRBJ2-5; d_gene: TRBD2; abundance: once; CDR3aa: CASSQVGREGSGTQYF; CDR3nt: TGTGCCAGCAGCCAAGTCGGACGGGAGGGGAGTGGGACCCAGTACTTC